Given below is one TCR beta chain in context. Antigen unknown. These data are taken from a study of T cells in localized non-small cell lung cancer. Broader study findings: Because only a single region of the tumor was sequenced, heterogeneity remains possible.

This CDR3 has 12 residues. Trimming pared 3 bases from V and 4 bases from J, leaving 6 bases between. The germline gives CDR1 GTSNPN, CDR2 SVGIG (reference sequence). Method: immunoSEQ multiplex PCR; TCRdb's copy keeps in-frame clones and lacks some. There are about 30,000 clones in the sample; 88% occur only once, and approximately 13% lies in the top ten. The sequence derives from an older female donor with stage III squamous cell lung carcinoma. The specimen comprised peripheral blood, sampled before any cancer treatment. The chain links TRBV30 to TRBJ2-2, with D hard to call. The DNA for the CDR3 is TGTGCCTGGAGGGCAGCCACCGGGGAGCTGTTTTTT. It specifies CAWRAATGELFF. The whole variable domain, remainder taken from reference TRBV30 and TRBJ2-2, is SQTIHQWPATLVQPVGSPLSLECTVEGTSNPNLYWYRQAAGRGLQLLFYSVGIGQISSEVPQNLSASRPQDRQFILSSKKLLLSDSGFYLCAWRAATGELFFGEGSRLTVL.